What follows describes a single TCR beta chain. Its antigen remains unidentified. TCRdb called the reads again in MiXCR, with one record for every CDR3 protein. Among 62,000 or so distinct CDR3 sequences listed, roughly a fifth were seen once. This entry comes from a study of T cell repertoires in cytomegalovirus infection. Study details: Shared public TCR beta signatures pointed to both CMV infection and a matching HLA type. Findings of the study overall: HLA-C-restricted CMV-specific TCR beta clonotypes were dominant in the ex vivo response.

CDR1 and CDR2 (germline): MNHEY, SMNVEV (reference sequence). V dropped 5 bases and J dropped 6; count of bases not matched to a gene: 4. The CDR3 is made up of 13 amino acids. The receptor was derived from a human donor in good health (CMV status not recorded). Some clones in this sample may be carry-over from other donors' samples. V is TRBV27 and J is TRBJ2-5; 9 nucleotides line up with TRBD2. The sequenced sample was CD8+ T cells from cultured PBMCs, obtained from culture after CMV antigen stimulation. CDR3 sequence: CASSLAGYKTQYF. CDR3 DNA sequence: TGTGCCAGCAGTCTAGCGGGGTATAAGACCCAGTACTTC.